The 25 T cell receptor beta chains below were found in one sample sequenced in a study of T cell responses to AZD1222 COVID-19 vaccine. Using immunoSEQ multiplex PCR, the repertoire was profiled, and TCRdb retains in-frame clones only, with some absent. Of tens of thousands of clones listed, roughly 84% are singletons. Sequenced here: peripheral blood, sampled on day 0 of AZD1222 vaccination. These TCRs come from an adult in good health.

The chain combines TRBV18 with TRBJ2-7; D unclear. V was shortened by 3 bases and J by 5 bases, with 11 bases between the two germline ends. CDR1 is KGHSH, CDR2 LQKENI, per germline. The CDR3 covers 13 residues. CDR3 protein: CASSPPHLNEQYF. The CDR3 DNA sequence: TGTGCCAGCTCACCGCCTCATTTGAACGAGCAGTACTTC.

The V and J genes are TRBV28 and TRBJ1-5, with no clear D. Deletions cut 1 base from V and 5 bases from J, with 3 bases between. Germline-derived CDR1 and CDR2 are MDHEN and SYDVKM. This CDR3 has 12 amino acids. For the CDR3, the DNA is TGTGCCAGCAGTTTATTGGATCAGCCCCAGCATTTT. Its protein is CASSLLDQPQHF.

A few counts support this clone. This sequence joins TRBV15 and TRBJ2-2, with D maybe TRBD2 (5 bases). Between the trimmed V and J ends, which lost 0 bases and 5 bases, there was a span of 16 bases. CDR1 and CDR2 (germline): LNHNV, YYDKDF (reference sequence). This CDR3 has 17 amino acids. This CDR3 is CATSRDNTEAATGELFF. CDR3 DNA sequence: TGTGCCACCAGCAGAGATAATACGGAGGCAGCAACCGGGGAGCTGTTTTTT.

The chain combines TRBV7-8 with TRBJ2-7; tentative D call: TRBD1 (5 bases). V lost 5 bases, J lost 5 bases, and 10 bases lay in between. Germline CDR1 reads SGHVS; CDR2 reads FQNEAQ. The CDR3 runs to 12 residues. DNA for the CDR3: TGTGCCAGCAGCCCAGGGTCCCACGAGCAGTACTTC. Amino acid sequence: CASSPGSHEQYF.

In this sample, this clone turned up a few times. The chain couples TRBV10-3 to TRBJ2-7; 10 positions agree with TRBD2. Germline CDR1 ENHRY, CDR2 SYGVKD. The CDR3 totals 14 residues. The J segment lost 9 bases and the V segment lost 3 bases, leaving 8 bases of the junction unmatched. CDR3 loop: CAISEGLAGVGQYF. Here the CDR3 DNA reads TGTGCCATCAGTGAAGGGCTAGCGGGGGTGGGGCAGTACTTC.

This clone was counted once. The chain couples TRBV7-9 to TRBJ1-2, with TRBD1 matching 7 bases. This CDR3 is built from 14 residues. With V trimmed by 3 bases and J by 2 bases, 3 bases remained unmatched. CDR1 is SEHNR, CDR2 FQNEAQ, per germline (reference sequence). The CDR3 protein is CASSFGGQNYGYTF. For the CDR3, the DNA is TGTGCCAGCAGCTTTGGGGGACAGAACTATGGCTACACCTTC.

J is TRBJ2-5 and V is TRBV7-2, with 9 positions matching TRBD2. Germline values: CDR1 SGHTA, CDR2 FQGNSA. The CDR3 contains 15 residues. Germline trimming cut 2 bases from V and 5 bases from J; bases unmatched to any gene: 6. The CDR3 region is CASSLNGGGAETQYF. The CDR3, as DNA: TGTGCCAGCAGCTTAAATGGCGGGGGGGCGGAGACCCAGTACTTC. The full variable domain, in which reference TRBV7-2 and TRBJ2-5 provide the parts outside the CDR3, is GAGVSQSPSNKVTEKGKDVELRCDPISGHTALYWYRQSLGQGLEFLIYFQGNSAPDKSGLPSDRFSAERTGGSVSTLTIQRTQQEDSAVYLCASSLNGGGAETQYFGPGTRLLVL.

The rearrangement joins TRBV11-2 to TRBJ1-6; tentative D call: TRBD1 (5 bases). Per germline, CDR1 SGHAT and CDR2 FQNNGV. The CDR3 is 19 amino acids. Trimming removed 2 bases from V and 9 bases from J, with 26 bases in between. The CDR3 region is CASSLFFGASVRGSSPLHF. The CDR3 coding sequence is TGTGCCAGCAGCTTATTTTTTGGGGCTTCGGTGAGGGGAAGTTCACCCCTCCACTTT.

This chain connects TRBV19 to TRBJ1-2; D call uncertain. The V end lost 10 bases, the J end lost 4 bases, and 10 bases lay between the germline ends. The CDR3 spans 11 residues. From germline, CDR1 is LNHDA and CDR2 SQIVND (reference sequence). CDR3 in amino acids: CATRGFYGYTF. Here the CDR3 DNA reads TGTGCCACTCGGGGTTTCTATGGCTACACCTTC.

CDR3: CASNPNTEAFF. The CDR3 nucleotides are TGTGCCAGCAACCCGAACACTGAAGCTTTCTTT. The gene calls are TRBV2 and TRBJ1-1, with D unclear. Germline CDR1 reads SNHLY; CDR2 reads FYNNEI. Between the trimmed V and J ends, which lost 7 bases and 1 base, there was a span of 4 bases. CDR3 size: 11 residues. The full variable domain, with the rest looked up from reference TRBV2 and TRBJ1-1, is EPEVTQTPSHQVTQMGQEVILRCVPISNHLYFYWYRQILGQKVEFLVSFYNNEISEKSEIFDDQFSVERPDGSNFTLKIRSTKLEDSAMYFCASNPNTEAFFGQGTRLTVV.

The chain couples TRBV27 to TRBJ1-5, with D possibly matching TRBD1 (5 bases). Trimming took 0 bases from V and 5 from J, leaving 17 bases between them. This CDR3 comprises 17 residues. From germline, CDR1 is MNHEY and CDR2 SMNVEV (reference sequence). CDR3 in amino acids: CASSLSGRAGSYQPQHF. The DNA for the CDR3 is TGTGCCAGCAGTTTATCAGGCAGGGCAGGTTCTTATCAGCCCCAGCATTTT.

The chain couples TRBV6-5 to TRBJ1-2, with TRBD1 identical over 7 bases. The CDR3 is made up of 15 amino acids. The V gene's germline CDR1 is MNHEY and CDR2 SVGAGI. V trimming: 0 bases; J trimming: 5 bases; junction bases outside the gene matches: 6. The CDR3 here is CASSYSTSGGYGYTF. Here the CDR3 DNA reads TGTGCCAGCAGTTACTCGACGTCAGGGGGTTATGGCTACACCTTC.

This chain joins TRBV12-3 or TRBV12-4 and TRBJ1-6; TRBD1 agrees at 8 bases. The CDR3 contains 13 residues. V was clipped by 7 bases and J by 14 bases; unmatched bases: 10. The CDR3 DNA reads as TGTGCCAGCAAAGGGACAGGAGTTTTGGCCCTCCACTTT. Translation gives CASKGTGVLALHF.

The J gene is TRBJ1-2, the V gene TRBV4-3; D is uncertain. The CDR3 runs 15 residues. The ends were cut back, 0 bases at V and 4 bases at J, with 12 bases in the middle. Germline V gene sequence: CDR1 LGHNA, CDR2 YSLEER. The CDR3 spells CASSQDATLGYGYTF. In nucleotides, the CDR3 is TGCGCCAGCAGCCAAGATGCTACTCTTGGCTATGGCTACACCTTC.

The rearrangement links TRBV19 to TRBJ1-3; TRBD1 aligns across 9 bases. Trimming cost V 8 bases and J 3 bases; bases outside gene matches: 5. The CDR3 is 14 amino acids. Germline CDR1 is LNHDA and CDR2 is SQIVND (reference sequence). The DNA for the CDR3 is TGTGCCAGTCAAACAGGGGGCATTGGAAACACCATATATTTT. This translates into CASQTGGIGNTIYF.

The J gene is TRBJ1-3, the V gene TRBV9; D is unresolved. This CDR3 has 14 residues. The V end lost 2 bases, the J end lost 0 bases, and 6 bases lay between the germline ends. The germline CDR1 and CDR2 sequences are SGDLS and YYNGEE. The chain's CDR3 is CASSVGPSGNTIYF. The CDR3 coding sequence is TGTGCCAGCAGCGTTGGTCCCTCTGGAAACACCATATATTTT. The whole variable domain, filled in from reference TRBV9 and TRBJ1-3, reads DSGVTQTPKHLITATGQRVTLRCSPRSGDLSVYWYQQSLDQGLQFLIQYYNGEERAKGNILERFSAQQFPDLHSELNLSSLELGDSALYFCASSVGPSGNTIYFGEGSWLTVV.

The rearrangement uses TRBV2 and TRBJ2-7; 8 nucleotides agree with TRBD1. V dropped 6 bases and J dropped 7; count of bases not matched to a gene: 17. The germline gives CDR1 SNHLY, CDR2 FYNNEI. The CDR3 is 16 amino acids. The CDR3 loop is CASRVMAGGYSGEQYF. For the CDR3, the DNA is TGTGCCAGCAGGGTTATGGCAGGGGGCTATTCGGGGGAGCAGTACTTC.

This CDR3 reads CASSLQGATEAFF. The CDR3, as DNA: TGTGCCAGCAGCTTACAGGGGGCGACTGAAGCTTTCTTT. The rearrangement links TRBV7-8 to TRBJ1-1; TRBD1 matches 8 bases. The V gene end was trimmed by 2 bases and the J gene end by 5 bases; junction bases not matched to a gene: 1. The CDR3 sequence is 13 residues long. Germline CDR1 and CDR2: SGHVS and FQNEAQ.

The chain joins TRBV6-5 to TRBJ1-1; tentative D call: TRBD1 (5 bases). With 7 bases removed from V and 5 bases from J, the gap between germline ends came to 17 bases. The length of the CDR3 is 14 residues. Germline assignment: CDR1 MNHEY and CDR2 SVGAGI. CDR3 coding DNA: TGTGCCAGCAAAGACAGCCCCGGGGGAACTGAAGCTTTCTTT. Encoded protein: CASKDSPGGTEAFF.

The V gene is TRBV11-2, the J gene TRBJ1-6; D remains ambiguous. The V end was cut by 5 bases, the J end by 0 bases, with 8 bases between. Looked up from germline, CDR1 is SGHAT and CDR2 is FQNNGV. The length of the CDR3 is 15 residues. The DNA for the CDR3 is TGTGCCAGCAGCCGGGAGAGCTCCTATAATTCACCCCTCCACTTT. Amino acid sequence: CASSRESSYNSPLHF.

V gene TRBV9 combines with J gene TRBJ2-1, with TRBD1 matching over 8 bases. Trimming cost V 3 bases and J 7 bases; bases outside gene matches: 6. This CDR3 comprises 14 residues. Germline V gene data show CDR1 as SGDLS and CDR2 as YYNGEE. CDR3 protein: CASSAGQGDNEQFF. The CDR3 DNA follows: TGTGCCAGCAGCGCCGGACAGGGTGATAATGAGCAGTTCTTC.

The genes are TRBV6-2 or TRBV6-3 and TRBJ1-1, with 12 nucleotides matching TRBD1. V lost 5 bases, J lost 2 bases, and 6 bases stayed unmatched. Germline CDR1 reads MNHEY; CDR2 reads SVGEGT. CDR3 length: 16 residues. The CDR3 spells CASSTGTGGLNTEAFF. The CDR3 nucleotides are TGTGCCAGCAGTACCGGGACAGGGGGCCTCAACACTGAAGCTTTCTTT.

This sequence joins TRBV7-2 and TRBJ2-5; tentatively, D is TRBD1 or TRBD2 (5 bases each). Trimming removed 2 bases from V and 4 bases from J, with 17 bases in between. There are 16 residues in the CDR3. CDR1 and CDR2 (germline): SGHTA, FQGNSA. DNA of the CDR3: TGTGCCAGCAGCTTAAGTCGGGGACCCCGGGGAGAGACCCAGTACTTC. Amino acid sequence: CASSLSRGPRGETQYF.

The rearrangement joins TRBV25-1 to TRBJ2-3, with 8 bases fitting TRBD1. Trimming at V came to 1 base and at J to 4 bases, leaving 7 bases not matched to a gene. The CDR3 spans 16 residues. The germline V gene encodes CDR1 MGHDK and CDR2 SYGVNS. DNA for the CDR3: TGTGCCAGCAGTGAATTCCCGACAGGGGTTTCAGATACGCAGTATTTT. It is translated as CASSEFPTGVSDTQYF. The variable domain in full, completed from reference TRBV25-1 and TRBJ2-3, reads EADIYQTPRYLVIGTGKKITLECSQTMGHDKMYWYQQDPGMELHLIHYSYGVNSTEKGDLSSESTVSRIRTEHFPLTLESARPSHTSQYLCASSEFPTGVSDTQYFGPGTRLTVL.

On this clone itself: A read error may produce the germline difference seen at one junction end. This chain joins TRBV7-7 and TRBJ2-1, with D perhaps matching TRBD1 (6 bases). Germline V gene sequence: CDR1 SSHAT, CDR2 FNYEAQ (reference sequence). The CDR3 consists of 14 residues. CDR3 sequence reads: CASSLNTGINEQFF. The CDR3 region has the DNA TGTGCTAGCAGCTTAAATACAGGGATCAATGAGCAGTTCTTC.